One sample yielded the 7 T cell receptor beta chains listed below, sequenced in a study of cytomegalovirus exposure and HLA in healthy donors. Sequencing was performed with immunoSEQ multiplex PCR; in TCRdb, only in-frame clones are kept and a portion is missing. This sample carries roughly 73,000 clones, approximately 93% of them seen once, and the ten largest clones take about 1.6%. What was sequenced was PBMCs. The receptors shown here come from a man aged 18 to 29 in good health and CMV-seropositive.

The chain carries TRBV6-6 and TRBJ1-3, with 9 bases lining up with TRBD1. The J segment lost 1 base and the V segment lost 7 bases, leaving 2 bases of the junction unmatched. The length of the CDR3 is 14 residues. Germline V gene sequence: CDR1 MNHNY, CDR2 SVGAGI (reference sequence). The CDR3 here is CASNGQGSGNTIYF. The CDR3 region has the DNA TGTGCCAGCAACGGACAGGGGTCTGGAAACACCATATATTTT.

The V gene is TRBV28, the J gene TRBJ2-1; 9 nucleotides match TRBD2. The V gene's germline CDR1 is MDHEN and CDR2 SYDVKM. The CDR3 is 16 residues long. Losses at the gene ends were 2 bases for V and 8 bases for J; bases not matched to a gene: 10. The chain's CDR3 is CASSLDSGSSVDEQFF. The CDR3, as DNA: TGTGCCAGCAGTTTAGATAGCGGGAGTTCGGTTGATGAGCAGTTCTTC.

The CDR3 loop reads CASRSAGTQSGANVLTF. The CDR3 DNA sequence: TGCGCCAGCAGATCTGCCGGGACTCAGTCTGGGGCCAACGTCCTGACTTTC. V is TRBV5-1 and J is TRBJ2-6, with D possibly being TRBD2 (6 bases). Germline CDR1 SGHRS, CDR2 YFSETQ. V lost 5 bases, J lost 1 base, and 16 bases lay in between. This CDR3 spans 17 amino acids.

This clone was seen just once. The rearrangement uses TRBV18 and TRBJ2-5, with TRBD2 as a possible D gene (5 bases). The germline gives CDR1 KGHSH, CDR2 LQKENI. Trimming stripped 1 base from V and 5 bases from J, with 17 bases between. The CDR3 runs 16 residues. In nucleotides, the CDR3 is TGTGCCAGCTCACCACGGGAACTTAGGAGGTCGGAGACCCAGTACTTC. Its protein is CASSPRELRRSETQYF.

This chain joins TRBV4-1 and TRBJ1-1; D may be TRBD1 (6 bases). The V end lost 1 base, the J end lost 4 bases, and 13 bases lay between the germline ends. The CDR3 loop spans 15 amino acids. Per germline, CDR1 MGHRA and CDR2 YSYEKL. The CDR3, as DNA: TGCGCCAGCAGCCAAGCCATCACAGGGCGCACTGAAGCTTTCTTT. This sequence encodes CASSQAITGRTEAFF.

CDR3 coding DNA: TGTGCCAGCAGCTACGGGACAGGGGTGGCAGATACGCAGTATTTT. Translation gives CASSYGTGVADTQYF. The chain combines TRBV6-5 with TRBJ2-3; TRBD1 agrees at 10 bases. The CDR3 has 15 residues. J gave up 4 bases and V 6 bases, and 7 bases lay outside the gene matches. Germline CDR1 MNHEY, CDR2 SVGAGI.

This clone was detected only once. V is TRBV9 and J is TRBJ2-7; D is ambiguous. Per germline, CDR1 SGDLS and CDR2 YYNGEE. The V gene lost 0 bases and the J gene lost 6 bases, with 10 bases spanning the gap. The CDR3 extends over 13 amino acids. The CDR3 spells CASSVDTSGEQYF. CDR3 nucleotide sequence: TGTGCCAGCAGCGTAGATACCTCAGGCGAGCAGTACTTC.